The 8 T cell receptor beta chains below come from one sample, sequenced in a study of blood T cell repertoires in COVID-19. This table comes from immunoSEQ multiplex PCR, and its TCRdb copy is limited to in-frame clones, with some not included. Of roughly 84,000 clones detected, 70% to 85% appear once; the ten largest clones hold around 4.5%. Material for sequencing was peripheral blood. Source of these receptors: a woman between 50 and 59 years old with acute or convalescent COVID-19.

This clone came up once. V is TRBV25-1 and J is TRBJ2-1; D uncertain. Trimming removed 1 base from V and 6 bases from J, with 16 bases in between. The CDR3 has 16 residues. In germline, CDR1 is MGHDK, CDR2 SYGVNS. In DNA, the CDR3 is TGTGCCAGCAGTGAATCGAGGTCAGAAGATGGCAATGAGCAGTTCTTC. The encoded protein is CASSESRSEDGNEQFF.

The rearrangement links TRBV9 to TRBJ2-2; 7 bases map to TRBD1. Germline-derived CDR1 and CDR2 are SGDLS and YYNGEE. Trimming removed 0 bases from V and 4 bases from J; junction bases left unmatched: 3. CDR3 length: 15 amino acids. For the CDR3, the DNA is TGTGCCAGCAGCGTAGTGGCAGGGGGCACCGGGGAGCTGTTTTTT. This sequence encodes CASSVVAGGTGELFF.

This sequence joins TRBV28 and TRBJ2-5; 7 nucleotides align to TRBD2. The CDR3 is made up of 12 amino acids. From germline, CDR1 is MDHEN and CDR2 SYDVKM. J gave up 4 bases and V 10 bases, and 6 bases lay outside the gene matches. The CDR3 protein is CATAGVGETQYF. As DNA, the CDR3 is TGTGCCACCGCGGGGGTGGGAGAGACCCAGTACTTC.

The gene calls are TRBV6-6 and TRBJ1-3; D gene ambiguous. The V and J ends lost 7 bases and 0 bases respectively, with 10 bases between them. CDR3 size: 14 residues. Germline V gene lookup returns CDR1 MNHNY and CDR2 SVGAGI (reference sequence). CDR3 bases: TGTGCCAGCATTACAGAAGACTCTGGAAACACCATATATTTT. It translates to CASITEDSGNTIYF.

With regard to this clone: The sample contains more than one DNA sequence encoding this CDR3. The chain carries TRBV7-3 and TRBJ2-1; 12 bases match TRBD2. Germline V gives CDR1 SGHTA, CDR2 FQGTGA. The CDR3 is 14 residues long. V lost 2 bases to trimming and J lost 8 bases; unmatched junction nucleotides: 1. CDR3 bases: TGTGCCAGCAGCTTACTAGCGGGGGGGCATGAGCAGTTCTTC. It is translated as CASSLLAGGHEQFF.

This chain uses TRBV6-5 with TRBJ1-4; no firm D call. Trimming removed 3 bases from V and 8 bases from J, with 16 bases in between. Germline CDR1 reads MNHEY; CDR2 reads SVGAGI. This CDR3 has 15 residues. The CDR3 spells CASSYARGGGEKLFF. The DNA of the CDR3 is TGTGCCAGCAGTTATGCCCGCGGTGGAGGAGAAAAACTGTTTTTT.

This chain uses TRBV13 with TRBJ1-6; a weak D match, TRBD1 (5 bases). CDR1 PRHDT and CDR2 FYEKMQ come from the germline V gene (reference sequence). V was pared by 4 bases and J by 10 bases, with 14 bases between. This CDR3 spans 14 amino acids. In nucleotides, the CDR3 is TGTGCCAGCAGCTACCAGACCCCAGGGTCACCCCTCCACTTT. Amino acid sequence: CASSYQTPGSPLHF.

The CDR3 nucleotides are TGTGCCAGCAGCTTAGAGGGGGGGACTTTCGACAATGAGCAGTTCTTC. This encodes CASSLEGGTFDNEQFF. The V gene is TRBV7-2, the J gene TRBJ2-1; a weak D match, TRBD2 (7 bases). Deletions cut 1 base from V and 5 bases from J, with 15 bases between. Germline CDR1 SGHTA, CDR2 FQGNSA. There are 16 residues in the CDR3.